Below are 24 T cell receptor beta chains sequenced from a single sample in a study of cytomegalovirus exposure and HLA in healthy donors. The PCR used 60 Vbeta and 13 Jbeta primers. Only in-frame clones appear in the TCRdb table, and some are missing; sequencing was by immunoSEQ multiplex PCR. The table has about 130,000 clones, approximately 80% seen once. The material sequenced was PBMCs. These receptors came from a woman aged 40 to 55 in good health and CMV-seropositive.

The CDR3 protein is CASLLVGQGYNEQFF. CDR3 nucleotides: TGTGCCAGCTTGTTAGTAGGACAGGGCTACAATGAGCAGTTCTTC. This chain joins TRBV28 and TRBJ2-1, with 8 positions matching TRBD1. This CDR3 is 15 amino acids long. Germline assignment: CDR1 MDHEN and CDR2 SYDVKM. The trim removed 8 bases at V and 3 bases at J, leaving 9 bases unmatched.

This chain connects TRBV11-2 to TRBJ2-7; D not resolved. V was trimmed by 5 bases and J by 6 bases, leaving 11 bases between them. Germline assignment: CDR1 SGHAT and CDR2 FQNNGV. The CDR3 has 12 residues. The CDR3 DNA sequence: TGTGCCAGCAGCCTTCTATCGTCCGAGCAGTACTTC. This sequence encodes CASSLLSSEQYF.

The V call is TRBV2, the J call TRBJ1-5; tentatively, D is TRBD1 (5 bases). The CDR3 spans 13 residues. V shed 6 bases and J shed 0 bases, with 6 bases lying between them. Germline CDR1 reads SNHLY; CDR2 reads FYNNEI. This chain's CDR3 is CASSRDSNQPQHF. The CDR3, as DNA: TGTGCCAGCAGCAGGGATAGCAATCAGCCCCAGCATTTT.

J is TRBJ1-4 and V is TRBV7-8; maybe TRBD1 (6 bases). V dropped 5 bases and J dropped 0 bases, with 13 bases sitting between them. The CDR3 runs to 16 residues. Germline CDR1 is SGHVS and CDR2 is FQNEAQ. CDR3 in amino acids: CASSPGDQTTNEKLFF. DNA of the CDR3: TGTGCCAGCAGCCCAGGGGACCAAACAACTAATGAAAAACTGTTTTTT.

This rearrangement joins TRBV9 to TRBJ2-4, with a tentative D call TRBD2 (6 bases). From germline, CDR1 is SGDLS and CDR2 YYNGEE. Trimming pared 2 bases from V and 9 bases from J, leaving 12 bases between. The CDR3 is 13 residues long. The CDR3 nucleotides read TGTGCCAGCAGCGTGCGGGACCGGGGCATTCAGTACTTC. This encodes CASSVRDRGIQYF.

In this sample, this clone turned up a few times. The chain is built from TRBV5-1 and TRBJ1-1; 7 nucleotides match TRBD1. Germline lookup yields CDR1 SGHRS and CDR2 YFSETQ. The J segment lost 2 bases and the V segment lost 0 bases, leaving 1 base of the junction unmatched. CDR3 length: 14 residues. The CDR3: CASSLAGGNTEAFF. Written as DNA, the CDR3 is TGCGCCAGCAGCTTGGCAGGGGGAAACACTGAAGCTTTCTTT. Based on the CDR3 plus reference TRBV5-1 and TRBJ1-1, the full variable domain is KAGVTQTPRYLIKTRGQQVTLSCSPISGHRSVSWYQQTPGQGLQFLFEYFSETQRNKGNFPGRFSGRQFSNSRSEMNVSTLELGDSALYLCASSLAGGNTEAFFGQGTRLTVV.

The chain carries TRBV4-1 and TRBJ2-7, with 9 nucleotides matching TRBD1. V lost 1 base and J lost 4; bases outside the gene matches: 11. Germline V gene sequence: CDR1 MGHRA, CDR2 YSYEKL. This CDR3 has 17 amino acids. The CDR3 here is CASSQASGGQGIYEQYF. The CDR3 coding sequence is TGCGCCAGCAGCCAAGCGTCGGGCGGACAGGGGATTTACGAGCAGTACTTC.

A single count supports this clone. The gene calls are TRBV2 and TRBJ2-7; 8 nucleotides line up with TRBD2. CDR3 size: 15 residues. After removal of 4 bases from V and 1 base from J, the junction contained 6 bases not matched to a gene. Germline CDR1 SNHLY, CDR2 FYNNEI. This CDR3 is CASSATTSASYEQYF. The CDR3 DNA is TGTGCCAGCAGTGCCACGACTAGCGCTTCCTACGAGCAGTACTTC.

CDR3 loop: CASSPVDRLEKLFF. The DNA of the CDR3 is TGTGCCAGCTCACCGGTGGACAGATTAGAAAAACTGTTTTTT. The V gene is TRBV18, the J gene TRBJ1-4, with D maybe TRBD1 (6 bases). CDR1 and CDR2 from the germline V gene are KGHSH and LQKENI. Between the trimmed V and J ends, which lost 3 bases and 8 bases, there was a span of 13 bases. The CDR3 spans 14 residues.

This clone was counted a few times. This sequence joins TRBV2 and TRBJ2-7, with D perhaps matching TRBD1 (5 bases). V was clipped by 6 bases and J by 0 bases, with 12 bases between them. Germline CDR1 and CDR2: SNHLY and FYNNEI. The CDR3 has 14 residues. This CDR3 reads CASSPDRSSYEQYF. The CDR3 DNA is TGTGCCAGCAGCCCCGACAGAAGCTCCTACGAGCAGTACTTC. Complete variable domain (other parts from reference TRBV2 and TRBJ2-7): EPEVTQTPSHQVTQMGQEVILRCVPISNHLYFYWYRQILGQKVEFLVSFYNNEISEKSEIFDDQFSVERPDGSNFTLKIRSTKLEDSAMYFCASSPDRSSYEQYFGPGTRLTVT.

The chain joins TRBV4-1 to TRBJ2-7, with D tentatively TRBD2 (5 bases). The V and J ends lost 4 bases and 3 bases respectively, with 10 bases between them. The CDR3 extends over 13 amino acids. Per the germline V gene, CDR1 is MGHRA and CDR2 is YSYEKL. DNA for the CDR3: TGCGCCAGCAGCCGAAGCGGCGACTACGAGCAGTACTTC. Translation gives CASSRSGDYEQYF.

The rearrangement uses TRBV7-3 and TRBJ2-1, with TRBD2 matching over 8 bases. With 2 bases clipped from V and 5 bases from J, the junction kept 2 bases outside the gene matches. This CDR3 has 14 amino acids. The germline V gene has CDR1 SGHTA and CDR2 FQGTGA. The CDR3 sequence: CASSLPGGNNEQFF. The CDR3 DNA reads TGTGCCAGCAGCTTACCGGGAGGGAACAATGAGCAGTTCTTC. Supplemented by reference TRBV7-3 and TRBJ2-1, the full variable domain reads GAGVSQTPSNKVTEKGKYVELRCDPISGHTALYWYRQSLGQGPEFLIYFQGTGAADDSGLPNDRFFAVRPEGSVSTLKIQRTERGDSAVYLCASSLPGGNNEQFFGPGTRLTVL.

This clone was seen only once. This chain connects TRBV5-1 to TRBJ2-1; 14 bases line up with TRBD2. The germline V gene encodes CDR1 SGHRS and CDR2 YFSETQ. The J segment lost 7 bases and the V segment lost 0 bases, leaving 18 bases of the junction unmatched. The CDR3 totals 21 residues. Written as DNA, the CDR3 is TGCGCCAGCAGCTTGGCCCAGGCCGGGACTAGCGGGAGTATATCTTGGAATGAGCAGTTCTTC. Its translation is CASSLAQAGTSGSISWNEQFF.

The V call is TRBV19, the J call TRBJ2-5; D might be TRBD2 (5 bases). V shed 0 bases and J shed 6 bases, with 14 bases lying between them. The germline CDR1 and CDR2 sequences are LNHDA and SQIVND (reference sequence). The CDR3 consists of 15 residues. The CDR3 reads CASSIDGSSRKTQYF. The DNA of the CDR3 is TGTGCCAGTAGTATAGATGGGAGCTCCCGGAAGACCCAGTACTTC. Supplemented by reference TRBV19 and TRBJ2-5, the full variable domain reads DGGITQSPKYLFRKEGQNVTLSCEQNLNHDAMYWYRQDPGQGLRLIYYSQIVNDFQKGDIAEGYSVSREKKESFPLTVTSAQKNPTAFYLCASSIDGSSRKTQYFGPGTRLLVL.

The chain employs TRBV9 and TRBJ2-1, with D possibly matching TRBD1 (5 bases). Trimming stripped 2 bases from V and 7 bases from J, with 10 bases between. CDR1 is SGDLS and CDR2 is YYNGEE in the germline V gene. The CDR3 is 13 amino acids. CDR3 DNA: TGTGCCAGCAGCGTTCAGGGTAAGAATGAGCAGTTCTTC. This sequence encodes CASSVQGKNEQFF. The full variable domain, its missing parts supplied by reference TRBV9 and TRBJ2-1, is DSGVTQTPKHLITATGQRVTLRCSPRSGDLSVYWYQQSLDQGLQFLIQYYNGEERAKGNILERFSAQQFPDLHSELNLSSLELGDSALYFCASSVQGKNEQFFGPGTRLTVL.

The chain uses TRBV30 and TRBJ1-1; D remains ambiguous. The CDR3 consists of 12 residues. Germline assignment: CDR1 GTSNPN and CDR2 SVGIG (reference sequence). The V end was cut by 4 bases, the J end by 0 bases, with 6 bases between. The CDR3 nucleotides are TGTGCCTGGATTGCGTTGAACACTGAAGCTTTCTTT. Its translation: CAWIALNTEAFF.

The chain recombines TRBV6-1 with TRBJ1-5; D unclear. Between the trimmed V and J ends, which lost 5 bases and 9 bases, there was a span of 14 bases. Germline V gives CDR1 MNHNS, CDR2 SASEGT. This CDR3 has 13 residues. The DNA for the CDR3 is TGTGCCAGCAGTCTGGAGCCGGCCGGGCCCCAGCATTTT. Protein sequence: CASSLEPAGPQHF.

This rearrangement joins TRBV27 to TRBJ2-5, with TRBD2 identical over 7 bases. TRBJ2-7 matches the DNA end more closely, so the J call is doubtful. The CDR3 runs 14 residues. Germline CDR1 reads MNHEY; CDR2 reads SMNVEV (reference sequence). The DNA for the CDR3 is TGTGCCAGCAGTTTGGGACTAACCGCCTACGAGCAGTACTTC. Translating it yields CASSLGLTAYEQYF.

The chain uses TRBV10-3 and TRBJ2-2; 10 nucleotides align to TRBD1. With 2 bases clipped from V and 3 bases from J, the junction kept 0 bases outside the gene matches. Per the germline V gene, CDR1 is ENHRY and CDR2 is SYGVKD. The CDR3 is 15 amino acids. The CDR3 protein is CAISEGTGDTGELFF. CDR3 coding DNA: TGTGCCATCAGTGAGGGGACAGGGGACACCGGGGAGCTGTTTTTT.

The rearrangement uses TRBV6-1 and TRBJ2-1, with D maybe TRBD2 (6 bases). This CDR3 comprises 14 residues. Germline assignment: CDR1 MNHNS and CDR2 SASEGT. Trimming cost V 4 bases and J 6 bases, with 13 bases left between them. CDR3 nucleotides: TGTGCCAGCAGTGGGAGGGGTGGACGCAATGAGCAGTTCTTC. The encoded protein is CASSGRGGRNEQFF.

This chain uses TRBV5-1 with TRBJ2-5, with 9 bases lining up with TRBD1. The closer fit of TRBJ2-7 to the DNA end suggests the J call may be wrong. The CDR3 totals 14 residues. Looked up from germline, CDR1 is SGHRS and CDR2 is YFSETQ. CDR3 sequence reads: CASRYGTGLYEQYF. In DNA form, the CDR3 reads TGCGCCAGCAGGTATGGGACAGGGCTGTACGAGCAGTACTTC.

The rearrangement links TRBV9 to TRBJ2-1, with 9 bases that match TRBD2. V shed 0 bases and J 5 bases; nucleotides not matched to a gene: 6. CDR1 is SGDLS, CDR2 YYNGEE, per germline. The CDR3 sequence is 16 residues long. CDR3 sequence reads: CASSVAISSGDNEQFF. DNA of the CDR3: TGTGCCAGCAGCGTAGCCATTTCTAGCGGGGACAATGAGCAGTTCTTC.

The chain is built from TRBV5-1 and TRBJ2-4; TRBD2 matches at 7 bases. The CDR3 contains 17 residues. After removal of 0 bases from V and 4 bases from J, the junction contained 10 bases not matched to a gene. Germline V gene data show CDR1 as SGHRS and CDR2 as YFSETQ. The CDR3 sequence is CASSLGPMAGEKNIQYF. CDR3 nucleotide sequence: TGCGCCAGCAGCTTGGGACCTATGGCGGGGGAGAAAAACATTCAGTACTTC.

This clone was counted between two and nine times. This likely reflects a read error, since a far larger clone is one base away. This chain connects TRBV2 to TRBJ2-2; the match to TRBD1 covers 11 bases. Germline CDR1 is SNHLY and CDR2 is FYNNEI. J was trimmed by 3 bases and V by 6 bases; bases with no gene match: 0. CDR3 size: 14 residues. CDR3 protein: CASRGQGDTGELFF. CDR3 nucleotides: TGTGCCAGCAGGGGACAGGGGGACACCGGGGAGCTGTTTTTT. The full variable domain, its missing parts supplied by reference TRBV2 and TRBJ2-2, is EPEVTQTPSHQVTQMGQEVILRCVPISNHLYFYWYRQILGQKVEFLVSFYNNEISEKSEIFDDQFSVERPDGSNFTLKIRSTKLEDSAMYFCASRGQGDTGELFFGEGSRLTVL.